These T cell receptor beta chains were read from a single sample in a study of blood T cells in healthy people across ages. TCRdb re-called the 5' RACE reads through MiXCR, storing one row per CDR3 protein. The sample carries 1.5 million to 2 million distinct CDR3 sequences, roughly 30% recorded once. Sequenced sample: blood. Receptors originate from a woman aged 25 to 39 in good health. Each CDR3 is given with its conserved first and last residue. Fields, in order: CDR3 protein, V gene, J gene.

CDR3aa: CASSLVGQGGYEQYF; v_gene: TRBV7-2; j_gene: TRBJ2-7
CDR3aa: CASSAQKDEKLFF; v_gene: TRBV9; j_gene: TRBJ1-4
CDR3aa: CASSYWRELNNEQFF; v_gene: TRBV6-5; j_gene: TRBJ2-1
CDR3aa: CASSLYLASSYEQYF; v_gene: TRBV11-2; j_gene: TRBJ2-7
CDR3aa: CASSFQGQAGGNIQYF; v_gene: TRBV7-2; j_gene: .
CDR3aa: CASYGGEHNEQFF; v_gene: TRBV6-1; j_gene: TRBJ2-1
CDR3aa: CASSGQGSDGYTF; v_gene: TRBV10-2; j_gene: TRBJ1-2
CDR3aa: CATSTSGRTDTQYF; v_gene: TRBV24-1; j_gene: TRBJ2-3
CDR3aa: CASSEGGGAEEQYF; v_gene: TRBV2; j_gene: TRBJ2-7
CDR3aa: CASSSGVPRGAFYEQYF; v_gene: TRBV7-6; j_gene: TRBJ2-7
CDR3aa: CSARGSTGDGYTF; v_gene: TRBV20-1; j_gene: TRBJ1-2
CDR3aa: CSATSGANEQFF; v_gene: TRBV20-1; j_gene: TRBJ2-1
CDR3aa: CASTSSGGNYEQYF; v_gene: TRBV6-6; j_gene: TRBJ2-7
CDR3aa: CASNLDGDYNEQFF; v_gene: TRBV12-3/TRBV12-4; j_gene: TRBJ2-1
CDR3aa: CASSPGQPSGANVLTF; v_gene: TRBV6-2/TRBV6-3; j_gene: TRBJ2-6
CDR3aa: CANSQVGRGNGYTF; v_gene: TRBV4-1; j_gene: TRBJ1-2
CDR3aa: CASGLGYGGQETQYF; v_gene: TRBV12-5; j_gene: TRBJ2-5
CDR3aa: CASSSIIRGSPYEQYF; v_gene: TRBV2; j_gene: .
CDR3aa: CASSRDREGTEAFF; v_gene: TRBV9; j_gene: TRBJ1-1
CDR3aa: CASSQVRGGQGSYNEQFF; v_gene: TRBV4-1; j_gene: TRBJ2-1
CDR3aa: CSARPLGRTTDTQYF; v_gene: TRBV20-1; j_gene: TRBJ2-3
CDR3aa: CASSLAAGFAEKLFF; v_gene: TRBV7-6; j_gene: TRBJ1-4
CDR3aa: CASSPGWSYNEQFF; v_gene: TRBV6-1; j_gene: TRBJ2-1
CDR3aa: CASRSDRGSSPLHF; v_gene: TRBV27; j_gene: TRBJ1-6
CDR3aa: CAISDLVGTQYF; v_gene: TRBV24-1; j_gene: TRBJ2-3
CDR3aa: CASSQDLQEPIQETQYF; v_gene: TRBV3-1; j_gene: TRBJ2-5
CDR3aa: CASGQMGASYEQYF; v_gene: TRBV19; j_gene: TRBJ2-7
CDR3aa: CSARQGGEPYEQYF; v_gene: TRBV29-1; j_gene: TRBJ2-7
CDR3aa: CSVGQNQPQHF; v_gene: TRBV29-1; j_gene: TRBJ1-5
CDR3aa: CSASHPGPGRLKEQYF; v_gene: TRBV20-1; j_gene: TRBJ2-7
CDR3aa: CASSSGLAGYSTDTQYF; v_gene: TRBV7-2; j_gene: TRBJ2-3
CDR3aa: CASSFGTSGRADTQYF; v_gene: TRBV11-2; j_gene: TRBJ2-3
CDR3aa: CASSSLPKQGVYHEQYF; v_gene: TRBV7-9; j_gene: TRBJ2-7
CDR3aa: CASSLISRTGGRDTQYF; v_gene: TRBV28; j_gene: TRBJ2-3
CDR3aa: CASSPRGRGYGTEAFF; v_gene: TRBV7-9; j_gene: TRBJ1-1
CDR3aa: CASIDRSSYEQYF; v_gene: TRBV6-2/TRBV6-3; j_gene: TRBJ2-7
CDR3aa: CSATIWSETQYF; v_gene: TRBV20-1; j_gene: .
CDR3aa: CSAGNSGTENEKLFF; v_gene: TRBV20-1; j_gene: TRBJ1-4
CDR3aa: CASSLDRVRETQYF; v_gene: TRBV27; j_gene: TRBJ2-5
CDR3aa: CASSQRWNRDRGADTQYF; v_gene: TRBV3-1; j_gene: TRBJ2-3